The clone carrying this TCR beta chain has a count of ten or more. Antigen: not known. V dropped 3 bases and J dropped 11 bases, with 18 bases sitting between them. The length of the CDR3 is 14 residues. Germline-derived CDR1 and CDR2 are SGHKS and YYEKEE (reference sequence). This record belongs to a study of T-cell reconstitution after alpha-beta-depleted transplantation in children. Study observations and caveats: Where alpha-beta T cells came from about two months after transplant was reportedly several hundred expanded graft clones.

For TCRbeta, the library was prepared with unique molecular identifiers. TCRdb reprocessed the PCR reads with MiXCR, giving one entry per CDR3 protein. The data contain almost 500,000 distinct CDR3 sequences, roughly a tenth of them singletons. The sequencing used PBMCs, collected before TCRalphabeta/CD19-depleted stem cell transplant. This sequence originates from a child aged 2-15 years with inherited bone marrow failure, due to receive a stem cell transplant. The V and J genes are TRBV5-5 and TRBJ2-4; a possible D gene is TRBD1 (6 bases). CDR3 amino acids: CASSYVGTNLFQYF. The CDR3 region has the DNA TGTGCCAGCAGCTACGTCGGGACAAACCTCTTTCAGTACTTC.